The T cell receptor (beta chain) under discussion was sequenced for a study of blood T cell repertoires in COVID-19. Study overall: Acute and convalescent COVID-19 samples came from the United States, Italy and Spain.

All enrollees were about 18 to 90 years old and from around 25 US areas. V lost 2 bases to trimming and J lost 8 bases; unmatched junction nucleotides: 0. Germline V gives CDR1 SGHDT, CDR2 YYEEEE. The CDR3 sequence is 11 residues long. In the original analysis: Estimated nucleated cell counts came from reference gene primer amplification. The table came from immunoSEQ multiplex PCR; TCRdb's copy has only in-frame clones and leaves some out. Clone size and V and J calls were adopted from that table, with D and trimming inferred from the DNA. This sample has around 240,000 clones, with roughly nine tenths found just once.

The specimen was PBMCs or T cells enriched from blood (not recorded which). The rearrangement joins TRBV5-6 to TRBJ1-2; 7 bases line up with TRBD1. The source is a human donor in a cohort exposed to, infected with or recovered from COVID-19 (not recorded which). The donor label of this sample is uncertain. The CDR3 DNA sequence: TGTGCCAGCAGCTTAGGGGGCGGCTACACCTTC. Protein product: CASSLGGGYTF.